This is a list of T cell receptor beta chains from one sample in a study of shared clonotypes between healthy human individuals. The data were produced by immunoSEQ multiplex PCR, yet TCRdb's version contains in-frame clones alone and is incomplete. The data hold 2 million to 2.5 million clones, with approximately 94% observed a single time. What was sequenced was naive CD4+ T cells sorted from blood. The receptors were sampled from a man aged 18-30 years in good health. The conserved cysteine and the conserved F or W are not part of the CDR3 here. Each record gives: V gene, CDR3 protein.

v_call: TRBV9
cdr3_aa: ASSVGLAGGNPG

v_call: TRBV10-3
cdr3_aa: AISEGQGPTNEKLF

v_call: TRBV11-2
cdr3_aa: ASSLDSARGRDGYT

v_call: TRBV5-4
cdr3_aa: ASSLGVDRGTGELF

v_call: TRBV18
cdr3_aa: ASSPPEGGGGYEQY

v_call: TRBV19
cdr3_aa: ASTEPGGSLFYGYT

v_call: TRBV23-1
cdr3_aa: ASSHPPAISYEQY

v_call: TRBV11-2
cdr3_aa: ASSSVIKGEGNEKLF

v_call: TRBV11-2
cdr3_aa: ASSLESYEQY

v_call: TRBV28
cdr3_aa: ASSLWGSHYEQY

v_call: TRBV7-2
cdr3_aa: ASSLTLAGGELF

v_call: TRBV25-1
cdr3_aa: ASSDPSGPNTGELF

v_call: TRBV6-1
cdr3_aa: ASSEVKYSPLH

v_call: TRBV5-1
cdr3_aa: ASSLESGAVYEQY

v_call: TRBV2
cdr3_aa: ASSGSGQGNTEAF

v_call: TRBV18
cdr3_aa: ASSPGVQETQY

v_call: TRBV7-8
cdr3_aa: ASSLGASLGSHEQY

v_call: TRBV7-9
cdr3_aa: ASSSLGQGSYGYT

v_call: TRBV30
cdr3_aa: AWRFRGDTQY

v_call: TRBV7-8
cdr3_aa: ASSLVSPAGSSYEQY

v_call: TRBV27
cdr3_aa: ASSLTGQGRTPYGYT

v_call: TRBV25-1
cdr3_aa: ASGPETGMNTEAF

v_call: TRBV4-1
cdr3_aa: ASSQGGGGGNSNQPQH

v_call: TRBV15
cdr3_aa: ATSSPWEHQETQY

v_call: TRBV5-1
cdr3_aa: ASRHGQLANYGYT

v_call: TRBV19
cdr3_aa: ASSIAGSTEAF

v_call: TRBV5-1
cdr3_aa: ASSLVLGQETQY

v_call: TRBV9
cdr3_aa: ASSESGQGAPTEAF

v_call: TRBV7-6
cdr3_aa: ASSSPGARNEQF

v_call: TRBV5-1
cdr3_aa: ASSLGTGLAGSYT

v_call: TRBV2
cdr3_aa: ASRGDRGTEAF

v_call: TRBV7-9
cdr3_aa: ASSLAGTGRYSNQPQH

v_call: TRBV28
cdr3_aa: ASIIGGPANTGELF

v_call: TRBV7-2
cdr3_aa: ASSLVSSGSRNEQF

v_call: TRBV5-1
cdr3_aa: ASSNPGSGMNEQY

v_call: TRBV6-1
cdr3_aa: ASGTSGSVYEQY

v_call: TRBV4-1
cdr3_aa: ASSQPTGRGGTQY

v_call: TRBV27
cdr3_aa: ASRRGRGYYNEQF

v_call: TRBV28
cdr3_aa: ATAGTGAYEQY

v_call: TRBV6-6
cdr3_aa: ASSYSHNLQGHEQF

v_call: TRBV5-6
cdr3_aa: ASSLDALNTEAF

v_call: TRBV6-5
cdr3_aa: ASSWSQLDQPQH

v_call: TRBV9
cdr3_aa: ASSVGIGGQETQY

v_call: TRBV6-5
cdr3_aa: ASSYSTRESSYEQY

v_call: TRBV2
cdr3_aa: ASSVGRAGEQY

v_call: TRBV28
cdr3_aa: ASSLYGLNTEAF

v_call: TRBV9
cdr3_aa: ASSVGGAGDTQY

v_call: TRBV5-6
cdr3_aa: ASSLLGYEQY

v_call: TRBV29-1
cdr3_aa: SVEEGTGISGELF

v_call: TRBV29-1
cdr3_aa: SGGQGGTEAF

v_call: TRBV5-1
cdr3_aa: ASSALQGPPYGYT

v_call: TRBV9
cdr3_aa: ASSVGAGTGNTEAF

v_call: TRBV27
cdr3_aa: ASSQREGYEQF

v_call: TRBV7-9
cdr3_aa: ASSPTNFHY

v_call: TRBV7-6
cdr3_aa: ASRPGRDRDGYT